This is a list of T cell receptor beta chains from one sample in a study of vaccination and CD4 T cells after COVID-19. One entry per CDR3 protein results from TCRdb running MiXCR on the PCR reads. The sample comprises about 15,000 distinct CDR3 sequences, around 29% of which are singletons, and around 14% rests with the top ten. No antigen has been identified for these receptors. The sequenced material came from cultured CD4+ T cells from blood. Receptors were obtained from a human donor with COVID-19. Each CDR3 is given with its conserved first and last residue. A D gene is named only where the DNA matches it firmly. Clone size appears in some rows only: once, few, many, or a class for an expanded clone.

size	D	V	J	CDR3	DNA
-	-	TRBV6-1	TRBJ2-2	CASSRGPLPGTGELFF	TGTGCCAGCAGCCGCGGGCCCCTCCCCGGCACCGGGGAGCTGTTTTTT
-	-	TRBV20-1	TRBJ2-5	CSAREQWQGRRTQYF	TGCAGTGCTAGAGAACAGTGGCAGGGGCGGCGGACCCAGTACTTC
medium-sized	-	TRBV20-1	TRBJ1-5	CSGKQPQHF	TGCAGTGGAAAACAGCCCCAGCATTTT
-	-	TRBV5-4	TRBJ1-6	CASSIKDGSPLHF	TGTGCCAGCAGCATTAAAGATGGTTCACCCCTCCACTTT
few	-	TRBV7-2	TRBJ2-5	CASSLGFQETQYF	TGTGCCAGCAGCTTGGGTTTCCAAGAGACCCAGTACTTC
-	-	TRBV30	TRBJ2-5	CAWGGGAETQYF	TGTGCCTGGGGAGGGGGCGCGGAGACCCAGTACTTC
few	TRBD1	TRBV7-6	TRBJ1-4	CASSLAQSGTGNEKLFF	TGTGCCAGCAGCTTAGCACAATCCGGGACAGGAAATGAAAAACTGTTTTTT
-	TRBD1	TRBV19	TRBJ1-5	CVSSIPGQGNGQPQHF	TGTGTCAGTAGTATACCGGGACAGGGAAACGGTCAGCCCCAGCATTTT
-	-	TRBV4-3	TRBJ1-5	CASSQDLNQPQHF	TGCGCCAGCAGCCAAGATCTGAATCAGCCCCAGCATTTT
-	-	TRBV24-1	TRBJ2-7	CATSNPAGAGTYEQYF	TGTGCCACCAGTAACCCAGCCGGGGCAGGAACCTACGAGCAGTACTTC
-	TRBD1	TRBV6-5	TRBJ1-2	CASSYRTGGPNYGYTF	TGTGCCAGCAGTTACCGGACAGGGGGACCCAACTATGGCTACACCTTC
few	TRBD1	TRBV2	TRBJ2-5	CASSDSTGGWETQYF	TGTGCCAGCAGTGATAGTACAGGGGGCTGGGAGACCCAGTACTTC
few	-	TRBV30	TRBJ1-2	CAWRTANYGYTF	TGTGCCTGGAGAACAGCTAACTATGGCTACACCTTC
few	-	TRBV29-1	TRBJ1-2	CSVSEGTNYGYTF	TGCAGCGTTTCAGAAGGGACTAACTATGGCTACACCTTC
-	-	TRBV2	TRBJ1-1	CASSEASGAEAFF	TGTGCCAGCAGTGAAGCGAGCGGGGCTGAAGCTTTCTTT
-	TRBD1	TRBV6-5	TRBJ2-7	CASSYGGQGRIEQYF	TGTGCCAGCAGTTACGGCGGACAGGGAAGGATCGAGCAGTACTTC
few	TRBD2	TRBV7-6	TRBJ2-3	CASSFRLAGGPDTQYF	TGTGCCAGCAGCTTTAGACTAGCGGGGGGGCCAGATACGCAGTATTTT
-	-	TRBV21-1	TRBJ2-3	CASSARSQGKKTDTQYF	TGTGCCAGCAGCGCTCGCTCACAGGGGAAAAAAACAGATACGCAGTATTTT
-	-	TRBV24-1	TRBJ2-1	CATSDPSLNEQFF	TGTGCCACCAGTGATCCTAGCTTGAATGAGCAGTTCTTC
-	-	TRBV18	TRBJ2-1	CASSPAGDNEQFF	TGTGCCAGCTCACCGGCCGGGGACAATGAGCAGTTCTTC
few	TRBD2	TRBV7-2	TRBJ2-3	CASSLVSPAGGADTQYF	TGTGCCAGCAGCTTAGTTTCTCCAGCGGGGGGGGCAGATACGCAGTATTTT
-	-	TRBV10-2	TRBJ1-1	CASILGSGFLNTEAFF	TGCGCCAGCATTTTAGGGAGTGGGTTCCTTAACACTGAAGCTTTCTTT
few	TRBD1	TRBV19	TRBJ1-2	CASSIPHPGQGHGYTF	TGTGCCAGTAGTATCCCCCATCCGGGACAGGGTCATGGCTACACCTTC
-	TRBD1	TRBV20-1	TRBJ1-4	CSAHPTGVGEKLFF	TGCAGTGCGCACCCGACAGGGGTTGGGGAAAAACTGTTTTTT
few	-	TRBV19	TRBJ1-3	CATQVGGSGNTIYF	TGTGCCACCCAGGTGGGGGGCTCTGGAAACACCATATATTTT
few	-	TRBV5-1	TRBJ2-5	CASQRGGGAETQYF	TGCGCCAGCCAAAGGGGGGGGGGCGCGGAGACCCAGTACTTC
few	TRBD1	TRBV20-1	TRBJ1-2	CSARKGQGGGYTF	TGCAGTGCTAGAAAAGGACAGGGTGGTGGCTACACCTTC
-	-	TRBV5-4	TRBJ1-6	CASSFAGDRSNSPLHF	TGTGCCAGCAGCTTCGCCGGGGACCGCTCCAATTCACCCCTCCACTTT
-	-	TRBV20-1	TRBJ1-2	CSASPNHYGYTF	TGCAGTGCTAGCCCCAACCACTATGGCTACACCTTC
-	TRBD1	TRBV20-1	TRBJ2-5	CSARDRDRGQETQYF	TGCAGTGCTAGAGATCGGGACAGGGGCCAAGAGACCCAGTACTTC
-	-	TRBV25-1	TRBJ2-2	CASRTTGRGELFF	TGTGCCAGTAGGACCACGGGAAGGGGGGAGCTGTTTTTT
-	-	TRBV6-2/TRBV6-3	TRBJ2-7	CASSYSIPGSYEQYF	TGTGCCAGCAGTTACTCGATTCCCGGATCCTACGAGCAGTACTTC
few	TRBD1	TRBV6-1	TRBJ2-2	CATCPLSGGVGWTGELFF	TGTGCCACCTGCCCTCTTTCAGGGGGCGTTGGTTGGACCGGGGAGCTGTTTTTT
-	TRBD2	TRBV19	TRBJ2-1	CASSKGSGGASYNEQFF	TGTGCCAGTAGTAAGGGAAGCGGGGGGGCCTCCTACAATGAGCAGTTCTTC
few	-	TRBV21-1	TRBJ2-3	CAPTRASTDTQYF	TGTGCCCCCACGCGGGCCTCCACAGATACGCAGTATTTT
few	-	TRBV6-2/TRBV6-3	TRBJ2-5	CASSYGQGKTQYF	TGTGCCAGCAGTTACGGGCAGGGAAAGACCCAGTACTTC
once	TRBD2	TRBV6-1	TRBJ2-7	CASISGTSGFYYEQYF	TGTGCCAGCATATCCGGGACTAGCGGGTTCTACTACGAGCAGTACTTC
-	-	TRBV6-1	TRBJ1-1	CASSRPLAEAFF	TGTGCCAGCAGTCGTCCGTTGGCTGAAGCTTTCTTT
-	-	TRBV12-5	TRBJ1-5	CASGFGGNQPQHF	TGTGCTAGTGGTTTTGGGGGCAATCAGCCCCAGCATTTT
-	TRBD2	TRBV5-1	TRBJ2-7	CASGSGGHEQYF	TGCGCCAGCGGGAGCGGGGGCCACGAGCAGTACTTC
-	TRBD2	TRBV7-9	TRBJ2-3	CASSLHSSSGGADTQYF	TGTGCCAGCAGCCTCCACTCATCTAGCGGGGGGGCAGATACGCAGTATTTT
few	TRBD1	TRBV6-2/TRBV6-3	TRBJ1-1	CASSYSGQARRSEAFF	TGTGCCAGCAGTTATTCCGGACAGGCCCGGAGATCTGAAGCTTTCTTT
-	TRBD1	TRBV29-1	TRBJ1-2	CSVPTSLTGSYGYTF	TGCAGCGTCCCGACCTCCCTGACAGGGAGCTATGGCTACACCTTC
-	-	TRBV19	TRBJ2-2	CASPPNGGSTGELFF	TGTGCCAGCCCCCCCAATGGCGGCAGCACCGGGGAGCTGTTTTTT
-	-	TRBV11-3	TRBJ1-2	CASSLVRGAPYGYTF	TGTGCCAGCAGCTTAGTTCGGGGGGCGCCTTATGGCTACACCTTC
-	-	TRBV19	TRBJ1-3	CASSRSGNTIYF	TGTGCCAGTAGCCGCTCTGGAAACACCATATATTTT
-	-	TRBV24-1	TRBJ2-7	CANQWGGRSSYEQYF	TGTGCCAACCAGTGGGGTGGCAGGAGCTCCTACGAGCAGTACTTC
-	-	TRBV2	TRBJ1-1	CASSDRRSSTWATEAFF	TGTGCCAGCAGTGATAGGAGGAGTTCTACTTGGGCCACTGAAGCTTTCTTT
-	-	TRBV10-1	TRBJ1-2	CASSPGLQYGYTF	TGCGCCAGCAGTCCGGGACTGCAGTATGGCTACACCTTC
-	TRBD2	TRBV29-1	TRBJ2-7	CSAKAGGLGEQYF	TGCAGCGCCAAAGCGGGGGGGCTGGGCGAGCAGTACTTC
few	-	TRBV18	TRBJ1-5	CASSPTSNQPQHF	TGTGCCAGCTCACCAACGAGCAATCAGCCCCAGCATTTT
few	TRBD2	TRBV7-2	TRBJ2-7	CASSLRGLAGDSYEQYF	TGTGCCAGCAGCTTAAGGGGACTAGCGGGGGATTCCTACGAGCAGTACTTC
-	TRBD1	TRBV5-4	TRBJ1-2	CASSSPPGGPGYTF	TGTGCCAGCAGCTCACCCCCAGGGGGCCCTGGCTACACCTTC
few	TRBD2	TRBV7-3	TRBJ2-3	CASSPGLAGGREGTDTQYF	TGTGCCAGCAGCCCGGGACTAGCGGGGGGTCGGGAGGGCACAGATACGCAGTATTTT
-	TRBD1	TRBV27	TRBJ1-3	CASSRQGVSGNTIYF	TGTGCCAGCAGTAGACAGGGGGTCTCTGGAAACACCATATATTTT
-	-	TRBV7-2	TRBJ2-1	CASSLSRPLNSYNEQFF	TGTGCCAGCAGCTTATCCAGGCCCTTGAACTCCTACAATGAGCAGTTCTTC
few	-	TRBV7-8	TRBJ2-5	CASSSDPGKTQYF	TGTGCCAGCAGCTCAGACCCGGGAAAGACCCAGTACTTC